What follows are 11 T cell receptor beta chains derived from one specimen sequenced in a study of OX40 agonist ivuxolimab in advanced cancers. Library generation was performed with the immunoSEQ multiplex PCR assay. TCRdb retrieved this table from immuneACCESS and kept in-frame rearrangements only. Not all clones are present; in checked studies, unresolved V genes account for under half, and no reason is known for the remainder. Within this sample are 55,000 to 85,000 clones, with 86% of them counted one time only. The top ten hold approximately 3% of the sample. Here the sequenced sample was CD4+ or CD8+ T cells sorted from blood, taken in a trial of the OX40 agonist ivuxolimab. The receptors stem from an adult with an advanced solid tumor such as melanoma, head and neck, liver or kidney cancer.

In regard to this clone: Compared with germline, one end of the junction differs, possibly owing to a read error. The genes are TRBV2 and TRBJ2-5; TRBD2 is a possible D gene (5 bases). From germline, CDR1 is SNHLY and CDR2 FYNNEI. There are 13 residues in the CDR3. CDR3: CASRREPGLLPHF. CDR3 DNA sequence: TGTGCCAGCAGACGAGAACCAGGACTTCTTCCCCACTTC.

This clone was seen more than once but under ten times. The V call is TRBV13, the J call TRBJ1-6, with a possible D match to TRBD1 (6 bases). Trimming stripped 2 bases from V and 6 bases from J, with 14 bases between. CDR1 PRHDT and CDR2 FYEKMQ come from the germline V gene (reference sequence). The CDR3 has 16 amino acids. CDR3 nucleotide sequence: TGTGCCAGCAGCTTAAGCCCGGGGGGCCGTAATTCACCCCTCCACTTT. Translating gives CASSLSPGGRNSPLHF.

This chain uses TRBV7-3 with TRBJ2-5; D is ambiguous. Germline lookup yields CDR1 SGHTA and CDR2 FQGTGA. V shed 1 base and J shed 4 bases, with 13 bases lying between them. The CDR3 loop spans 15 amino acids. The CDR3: CASSLIGRSGETQYF. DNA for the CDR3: TGTGCCAGCAGCTTAATTGGCAGGTCGGGAGAGACCCAGTACTTC.

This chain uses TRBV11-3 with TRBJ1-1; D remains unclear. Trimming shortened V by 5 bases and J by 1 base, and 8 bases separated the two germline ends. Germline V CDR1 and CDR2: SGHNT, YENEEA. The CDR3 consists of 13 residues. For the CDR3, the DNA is TGTGCCAGCAGCCGGGTACGGAACACTGAAGCTTTCTTT. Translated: CASSRVRNTEAFF.

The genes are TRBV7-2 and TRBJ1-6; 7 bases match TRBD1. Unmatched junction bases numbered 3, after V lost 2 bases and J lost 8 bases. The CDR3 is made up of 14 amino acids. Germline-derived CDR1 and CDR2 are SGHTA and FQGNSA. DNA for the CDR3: TGTGCCAGCAGCTTAATGACAGGGTATTCACCCCTCCACTTT. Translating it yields CASSLMTGYSPLHF.

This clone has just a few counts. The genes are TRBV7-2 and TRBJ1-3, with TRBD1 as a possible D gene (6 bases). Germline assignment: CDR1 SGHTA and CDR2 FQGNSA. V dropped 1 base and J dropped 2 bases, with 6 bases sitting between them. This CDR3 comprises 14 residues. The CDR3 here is CASSLGTAGNTIYF. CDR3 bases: TGTGCCAGCAGCTTAGGGACAGCTGGAAACACCATATATTTT. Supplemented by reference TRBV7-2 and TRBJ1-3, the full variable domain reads GAGVSQSPSNKVTEKGKDVELRCDPISGHTALYWYRQSLGQGLEFLIYFQGNSAPDKSGLPSDRFSAERTGGSVSTLTIQRTQQEDSAVYLCASSLGTAGNTIYFGEGSWLTVV.

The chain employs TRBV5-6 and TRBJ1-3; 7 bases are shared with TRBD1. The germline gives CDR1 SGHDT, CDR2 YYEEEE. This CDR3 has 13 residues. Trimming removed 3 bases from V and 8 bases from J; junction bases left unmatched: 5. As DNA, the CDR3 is TGTGCCAGCAGCTCGACAGGGAGGGACACCATATATTTT. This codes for CASSSTGRDTIYF.

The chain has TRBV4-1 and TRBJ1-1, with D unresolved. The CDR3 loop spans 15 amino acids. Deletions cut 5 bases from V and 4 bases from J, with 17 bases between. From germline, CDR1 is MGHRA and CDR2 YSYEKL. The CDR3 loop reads CASSSPLYKATEAFF. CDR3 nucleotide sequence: TGCGCCAGCAGCTCCCCGCTCTATAAAGCCACTGAAGCTTTCTTT.

The CDR3 nucleotides read TGTGCCAGCAGTCCGGGACAGGGGGCGCGGACAGATACGCAGTATTTT. Protein sequence: CASSPGQGARTDTQYF. V gene TRBV2 combines with J gene TRBJ2-3, with 12 bases that match TRBD1. The V gene's germline CDR1 is SNHLY and CDR2 FYNNEI. This CDR3 has 16 residues. With V trimmed by 5 bases and J by 3 bases, 6 bases remained unmatched.

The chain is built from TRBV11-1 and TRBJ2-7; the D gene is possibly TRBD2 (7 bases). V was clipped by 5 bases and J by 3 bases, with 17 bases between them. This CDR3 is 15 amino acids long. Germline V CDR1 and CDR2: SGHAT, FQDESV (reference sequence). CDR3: CASSIRGGLLYEQYF. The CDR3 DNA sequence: TGTGCCAGCAGCATAAGGGGGGGGCTTCTCTACGAGCAGTACTTC.

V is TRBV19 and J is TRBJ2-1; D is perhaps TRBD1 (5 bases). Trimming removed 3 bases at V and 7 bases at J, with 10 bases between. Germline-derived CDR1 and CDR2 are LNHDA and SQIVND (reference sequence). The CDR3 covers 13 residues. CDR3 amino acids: CASSIGRENEQFF. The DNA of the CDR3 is TGTGCCAGTAGTATTGGCAGGGAAAATGAGCAGTTCTTC.